The T cell receptor beta chain described here comes from a study of T cell responses to AZD1222 COVID-19 vaccine. Study findings and constraints: It was only after the peak T cell response that any repertoires were sampled. Spike-specific TCR breadth and depth rose after two AZD1222 doses. Along spike, vaccine-associated CD4 TCRs were found throughout, with dominance at 160-218 and 743-854.

Assay: immunoSEQ multiplex PCR; the TCRdb copy retains only in-frame clones and omits some. The table shows tens of thousands of clones, with roughly 87% occurring only once. This clone was seen once. Its antigen remains unknown. The TCR comes from an adult who received the AZD1222 COVID-19 vaccine. Sequences were derived from peripheral blood, sampled 28 days after the second AZD1222 dose.

The CDR3 is CASRPLAGVGNEQFF. CDR3 DNA sequence: TGTGCCAGCAGGCCCCTAGCGGGAGTTGGAAATGAGCAGTTCTTC. The chain couples TRBV14 to TRBJ2-1; the match to TRBD2 covers 10 bases. This CDR3 spans 15 amino acids. Losses at the gene ends were 6 bases for V and 7 bases for J; bases not matched to a gene: 9. CDR1 SGHDN and CDR2 FVKESK come from the germline V gene.